This T cell receptor beta chain stems from a study of spatial heterogeneity in lung cancer (dated 2019 in TCRdb). About the investigation overall: Beta-chain transcripts were consistently detected in greater numbers than alpha-chain transcripts, which likely reflects a higher abundance of beta-chain transcripts. In non-small cell lung cancer, the study quantitatively compared TCR alpha and beta repertoires across several tumor regions, matched nontumor lung, and blood. At surgery, hundreds of tumor regions, roughly 62 matched nontumor lung samples and a few dozen PBMC samples were TCR-sequenced for both alpha and beta chains. In the raw uncorrected reads, each unique combination of TCR and UMI appeared more than ten times on average. TCR repertoire features were related to nonsynonymous mutation counts determined by whole-exome sequencing of tumor tissue. A strong correlation was found between TCR transcript counts in tumor regions and a T cell transcriptional module score from matched bulk RNA-seq.

Library construction relied on 5' RACE. The sequencer listed for this sample is NextSeq 500. The TCR library protocol attached a unique molecular identifier to each TCR cDNA molecule to allow correction of PCR and sequencing errors. Per the authors' processing: TCR identification, UMI-based error correction and CDR3 extraction were performed with Decombinator tools. TCRs above a frequency of 2 per 1,000, corresponding to the top 1% of the tumor frequency distribution, were defined as expanded. Expanded tumor TCRs statistically deemed absent (corrected P<0.05) from at least one tumor region were classed as regional, and all other expanded tumor TCRs were classed as ubiquitous. Renyi diversity was computed with the R vegan package after each repertoire had been subsampled 100 times to 5,000 TCRs. CDR3 similarity networks were built from amino acid triplet string-kernel similarity, connecting CDR3s with pairwise similarity above 0.82. TCRdb applied fastp at Q25 and MiXCR to the public reads, then kept only in-frame beta chains. Merged by CDR3 protein, the rows form single entries marked with the most common genes and DNA. The V and J calls, along with clone size, are taken from TCRdb and not from the paper's own processing. The sample table records about 3,900 distinct CDR3 sequences; 10% to 13% of these occur just once. The ten largest make up 62% of the sample.

Taken with the paper, the label for time point translates to: sample taken at primary tumor resection. Samples were obtained from approximately 77 patients with early-stage, untreated non-small cell lung cancer from the lung TRACERx cohort. Whole RNA extracted from tumor and nontumor lung tissue, or from cryopreserved PBMC samples, was used for TCR sequencing without cell sorting. Only patients with enough RNA available from two or more tumor regions were chosen for TCR sequencing. A lung pathologist reviewed the tumor and adjacent nontumor lung specimens before the specimens were selected. CDR1 and CDR2 are drawn from the germline V gene (reference sequence): LNHDA, SQIVND. The CDR3 has 15 amino acids, counting the end cysteine and phenylalanine. The only DNA kept is the CDR3, 45 bases in frame from the first base. Trimming removed 1 base from V and 9 bases from J, leaving 16 bases between the germline ends.

What the authors observed across the whole study: Counts of ubiquitous and regional expanded TCRs correlated with counts of ubiquitous and regional nonsynonymous mutations, respectively. Additional single-cell paired TCR alpha and beta sequencing was considered necessary to confirm, at a functional level, the hypothesis that regional TCRs recognize regional mutations. TCR-seq coverage of tumor T cells was estimated to be only around 7% for alpha chains and about 12% for beta chains. The tumor nonsynonymous mutation count correlated with the number of expanded alpha and beta TCRs within the tumor.

In this sample, this clonotype turned up many times. This clone's antigen is unknown. Base qualities are not at hand, and no much larger clone is one base apart. The clonotype originates from a male donor with early-stage non-small cell lung cancer. The chain is encoded by TRBV19 joined to TRBJ1-3; possibly the D gene is TRBD1, per 6 matching bases. The sequencing used lung tumor tissue, collected at surgery. The CDR3: CASSIGGGQGSTIYF. Here is the DNA: TGTGCCAGTAGTATAGGTGGGGGCCAAGGGAGCACCATATATTTT. Full variable domain (CDR3 extended with the reference TRBV19 and TRBJ1-3 proteins): DGGITQSPKYLFRKEGQNVTLSCEQNLNHDAMYWYRQDPGQGLRLIYYSQIVNDFQKGDIAEGYSVSREKKESFPLTVTSAQKNPTAFYLCASSIGGGQGSTIYFGEGSWLTVV.